Below are 24 T cell receptor beta chains sequenced from a single sample in a study of T cell repertoires in cytomegalovirus infection. TCRdb ran MiXCR on the reads and lists one entry per CDR3 protein. Here the sample spans 800,000 to 950,000 distinct CDR3 sequences, 32% being singletons. Antigens of these TCRs are unknown. Sequencing used cultured CD8+ T cells from PBMCs, obtained from culture after CMV antigen stimulation. The receptor source for this set is a human donor in good health (CMV status not recorded). Some clones in this sample may be carry-over from other donors' samples.

Ten or more counts support this clonotype. V and J are TRBV6-5 and TRBJ2-5; D is unclear. The CDR3 length is 17 residues. The germline V gene encodes CDR1 MNHEY and CDR2 SVGAGI. V was trimmed by 2 bases and J by 0 bases, leaving 16 bases between them. CDR3 DNA sequence: TGTGCCAGCAGTTACACCTCGGTAATTGCAGACCAAGAGACCCAGTACTTC. This sequence encodes CASSYTSVIADQETQYF.

This chain links TRBV27 with TRBJ2-1; possible D gene TRBD2, 7 bases. The germline CDR1 and CDR2 sequences are MNHEY and SMNVEV (reference sequence). Trimming removed 5 bases from V and 8 bases from J, with 22 bases in between. The CDR3 covers 16 residues. This CDR3 reads CASSRRRGGPVDEQFF. CDR3 bases: TGTGCCAGCAGTCGCCGAAGGGGGGGGCCTGTGGATGAGCAGTTCTTC.

This rearrangement joins TRBV4-1 to TRBJ2-1, with TRBD1 as a possible D gene (7 bases). This CDR3 is 15 amino acids long. Trimming removed 2 bases at V and 7 bases at J, with 15 bases between. Germline V gene lookup returns CDR1 MGHRA and CDR2 YSYEKL. The CDR3 DNA follows: TGCGCCAGCAGCCAAAAAGAGGGGGCGGGGAATGAGCAGTTCTTC. It encodes CASSQKEGAGNEQFF.

With regard to this clonotype: The missing conserved phenylalanine or tryptophan at the end of this CDR3 makes a read error likely. This rearrangement joins TRBV7-9 to TRBJ2-2, with 9 bases fitting TRBD2. The CDR3 is 17 residues long. With V trimmed by 8 bases and J by 2 bases, 12 bases remained unmatched. The germline V gene has CDR1 SEHNR and CDR2 FQNEAQ (reference sequence). The CDR3 DNA is TGTGCCAGCTTCCGAACCAGCGGGGGGCAAAACACCGGGGAGCTGTTTTTA. This sequence encodes CASFRTSGGQNTGELFL.

The rearrangement joins TRBV10-3 to TRBJ2-3, with D tentatively TRBD1 (5 bases). Germline CDR1 and CDR2: ENHRY and SYGVKD. The CDR3 totals 15 residues. Deletions cut 0 bases from V and 2 bases from J, with 9 bases between. The CDR3 here is CAISESNRFTDTQYF. CDR3 bases: TGTGCCATCAGTGAGTCGAACAGGTTCACAGATACGCAGTATTTT.

V is TRBV27 and J is TRBJ1-3; maybe TRBD1 (5 bases). Germline V gene sequence: CDR1 MNHEY, CDR2 SMNVEV (reference sequence). Trimming removed 4 bases from V and 4 bases from J, with 11 bases in between. The CDR3 runs 14 residues. The CDR3 loop is CASSSQGRGNTIYF. The CDR3 DNA sequence: TGTGCCAGCAGTTCCCAGGGAAGGGGAAACACCATATATTTT.

The chain combines TRBV15 with TRBJ1-4; no firm D call. Deletions cut 0 bases from V and 0 bases from J, with 11 bases between. The length of the CDR3 is 17 residues. CDR1 is LNHNV, CDR2 YYDKDF, per germline (reference sequence). The CDR3 spells CATSRDRRVSTNEKLFF. The CDR3 DNA sequence: TGTGCCACCAGCAGAGATCGGAGGGTTTCAACTAATGAAAAACTGTTTTTT. Drawing the rest from reference TRBV15 and TRBJ1-4, the complete variable domain is DAMVIQNPRYQVTQFGKPVTLSCSQTLNHNVMYWYQQKSSQAPKLLFHYYDKDFNNEADTPDNFQSRRPNTSFCFLDIRSPGLGDTAMYLCATSRDRRVSTNEKLFFGSGTQLSVL.

This clonotype was observed at least ten times. The J gene is TRBJ2-6, the V gene TRBV7-9; D might be TRBD1 or TRBD2, each matching 5 bases. Germline V lookup: CDR1 SEHNR, CDR2 FQNEAQ (reference sequence). V lost 7 bases and J lost 0, with 16 bases in between. There are 17 residues in the CDR3. CDR3 coding DNA: TGTGCCAGCACCCCCGGGACCGCCGTCTCTGGGGCCAACGTCCTGACTTTC. Encoded protein: CASTPGTAVSGANVLTF.

This clonotype was counted a few times. This chain uses TRBV7-8 with TRBJ2-5, with D tentatively TRBD1 (5 bases). Germline lookup yields CDR1 SGHVS and CDR2 FQNEAQ. The CDR3 contains 14 residues. Trimming removed 0 bases from V and 4 bases from J, with 9 bases in between. The CDR3, as DNA: TGTGCCAGCAGCTTAGCTGCGACAGTAGAGACCCAGTACTTC. Protein product: CASSLAATVETQYF.

The genes are TRBV7-9 and TRBJ2-5, with 8 bases aligning to TRBD2. Germline CDR1 SEHNR, CDR2 FQNEAQ (reference sequence). The CDR3 is made up of 15 amino acids. The V segment lost 6 bases and the J segment 5 bases; nucleotides outside the gene matches: 11. The CDR3 is CASREPSGGGETQYF. The CDR3, as DNA: TGTGCCAGCAGAGAACCTTCCGGGGGGGGGGAGACCCAGTACTTC.

This clonotype was seen a handful of times. V and J are TRBV7-9 and TRBJ2-7; D call uncertain. V was clipped by 7 bases and J by 0 bases, with 10 bases between them. The germline V gene encodes CDR1 SEHNR and CDR2 FQNEAQ (reference sequence). This CDR3 contains 13 residues. CDR3 bases: TGTGCCAGCATTTCGGACGGCTCCTACGAGCAGTACGTC. It is translated as CASISDGSYEQYV.

This clonotype appeared many times. The chain links TRBV7-8 to TRBJ1-6, with a possible D match to TRBD1 (5 bases). V lost 2 bases and J lost 14, with 16 bases in between. The CDR3 contains 14 residues. Germline CDR1 reads SGHVS; CDR2 reads FQNEAQ. CDR3 residues: CASSLQGEVPTLHF. The CDR3 DNA sequence: TGTGCCAGCAGCTTACAGGGAGAGGTCCCAACCCTCCACTTT.

This clonotype occurred many times. This chain links TRBV11-1 with TRBJ2-6; D gene uncertain. The CDR3 has 13 amino acids. Trimming stripped 5 bases from V and 1 base from J, with 3 bases between. Germline CDR1 SGHAT, CDR2 FQDESV (reference sequence). The CDR3 bases are TGTGCCAGCAGCAAGTCTGGGGCCAACGTCCTGACTTTC. It codes for CASSKSGANVLTF. Based on the CDR3 plus reference TRBV11-1 and TRBJ2-6, the full variable domain is EAEVAQSPRYKITEKSQAVAFWCDPISGHATLYWYRQILGQGPELLVQFQDESVVDDSQLPKDRFSAERLKGVDSTLKIQPAELGDSAMYLCASSKSGANVLTFGAGSRLTVL.

This clonotype has a handful of counts. The chain links TRBV27 to TRBJ1-4; D is unresolved. Deletions cut 6 bases from V and 4 bases from J, with 15 bases between. CDR1 and CDR2 (germline): MNHEY, SMNVEV (reference sequence). This CDR3 is 15 amino acids long. In DNA, the CDR3 is TGTGCCAGCAGGACACGACGGTCTCATAATGAAAAACTGTTTTTT. Protein sequence: CASRTRRSHNEKLFF.

The chain joins TRBV4-1 to TRBJ1-1, with 7 bases aligning to TRBD1. The CDR3 sequence is 12 residues long. J lost 11 bases, V lost 2 bases, and 5 bases had no gene match. Germline V CDR1 and CDR2: MGHRA, YSYEKL. CDR3 nucleotide sequence: TGCGCCAGCAGCCAAAAACAGGGGCGCGCTTTCTTT. Protein sequence: CASSQKQGRAFF.

The V gene is TRBV15, the J gene TRBJ1-2; 11 nucleotides match TRBD1. The V gene end was trimmed by 5 bases and the J gene end by 6 bases; junction bases not matched to a gene: 2. This CDR3 region has 13 residues. Per the germline V gene, CDR1 is LNHNV and CDR2 is YYDKDF (reference sequence). The chain's CDR3 is CATSGQGADGYTF. In DNA form, the CDR3 reads TGTGCCACCAGCGGACAGGGGGCGGATGGCTACACCTTC.

The CDR3 nucleotides read TGTGCCAGCAGCTTGATTCGACAGGGGGCGTCGAACACTGAAGCTTTCTTT. Encoded protein: CASSLIRQGASNTEAFF. This chain links TRBV5-5 with TRBJ1-1, with 10 positions matching TRBD1. Losses at the gene ends were 1 base for V and 1 base for J; bases not matched to a gene: 7. CDR3 length equals 17 residues. Germline lookup yields CDR1 SGHKS and CDR2 YYEKEE (reference sequence).

The chain couples TRBV14 to TRBJ1-6; maybe TRBD1 (5 bases). The CDR3 is made up of 13 amino acids. V lost 0 bases to trimming and J lost 10 bases, with 7 bases between them. The germline CDR1 and CDR2 sequences are SGHDN and FVKESK. In DNA, the CDR3 is TGTGCCAGCAGCCAAGATCGGGGGTCACCCCTCCACTTT. Translating it yields CASSQDRGSPLHF.

Regarding this clonotype: A much larger clonotype is one base distant, so this may be a read error. The CDR3 ends on some other residue instead of the conserved phenylalanine or tryptophan, so this is likely a read error. The chain couples TRBV27 to TRBJ1-1; TRBD1 aligns across 7 bases. The V gene end was trimmed by 2 bases and the J gene end by 4 bases; junction bases not matched to a gene: 4. Looked up from germline, CDR1 is MNHEY and CDR2 is SMNVEV (reference sequence). This CDR3 spans 14 amino acids. The CDR3 is CASSLNRGSTEAFI. CDR3 coding DNA: TGTGCCAGCAGTTTAAACAGGGGTTCCACTGAAGCTTTCATT.

The V and J genes are TRBV4-3 and TRBJ1-1; possibly TRBD1 for D (5 bases). This CDR3 region has 14 residues. The ends were cut back, 4 bases at V and 3 bases at J, with 12 bases in the middle. The germline CDR1 and CDR2 sequences are LGHNA and YSLEER. This chain's CDR3 is CASSLSDSDTEAFF. For the CDR3, the DNA is TGCGCCAGCAGCCTTTCCGACAGCGACACTGAAGCTTTCTTT.

This clonotype has just a few counts. V and J are TRBV6-6 and TRBJ2-7, with TRBD1 identical over 8 bases. This CDR3 spans 13 amino acids. Losses at the gene ends were 4 bases for V and 5 bases for J; bases not matched to a gene: 4. Germline lookup yields CDR1 MNHNY and CDR2 SVGAGI (reference sequence). The CDR3 is CASSSPRGHEQYF. CDR3 bases: TGTGCCAGCAGTTCGCCCAGGGGGCACGAGCAGTACTTC.

The chain employs TRBV27 and TRBJ2-2; possibly TRBD1 for D (6 bases). This CDR3 comprises 14 residues. V dropped 5 bases and J dropped 4 bases, with 11 bases sitting between them. Per germline, CDR1 MNHEY and CDR2 SMNVEV (reference sequence). CDR3 DNA: TGTGCCAGCAGTACGACAGGAGCCACCGGGGAGCTGTTTTTT. This codes for CASSTTGATGELFF.

J is TRBJ2-7 and V is TRBV6-8, with D perhaps TRBD2 (5 bases). The CDR3 consists of 13 residues. CDR1 is MNHGY, CDR2 SAAAGT, per germline. V dropped 6 bases and J dropped 7 bases, with 16 bases sitting between them. The CDR3 protein is CASSPSITGEQYV. CDR3 coding DNA: TGTGCCAGCAGCCCATCGATTACGGGGGAGCAGTACGTC.

The chain uses TRBV15 and TRBJ1-1, with D possibly matching TRBD1 (6 bases). Germline assignment: CDR1 LNHNV and CDR2 YYDKDF (reference sequence). The V and J ends lost 1 base and 0 bases respectively, with 9 bases between them. The CDR3 covers 15 residues. The CDR3: CATSRVDSMNTEAFF. In DNA form, the CDR3 reads TGTGCCACCAGCAGAGTGGACAGCATGAACACTGAAGCTTTCTTT. The full variable domain, in which reference TRBV15 and TRBJ1-1 provide the parts outside the CDR3, is DAMVIQNPRYQVTQFGKPVTLSCSQTLNHNVMYWYQQKSSQAPKLLFHYYDKDFNNEADTPDNFQSRRPNTSFCFLDIRSPGLGDTAMYLCATSRVDSMNTEAFFGQGTRLTVV.